Sequencing of this TCR beta chain was carried out in a study of regulatory T cells in long-lasting Graves disease. Points from the study as a whole: TRBV28, TRBJ1-2 and TRBJ2-5 emerged as the favored segments in persistent disease.

The sample's time point: persistent/refractory GD, antithyroid drugs over 5 years with positive TRAb. The TCR library used RNA extracted from PBMCs. According to the study, TCR beta libraries were built with iRepertoire HTBI primers and CDR3-region Arm-PCR. TCRdb re-called the multiplex PCR reads with MiXCR, one entry per CDR3 protein. The data hold fewer than 450,000 distinct CDR3 sequences, with around 21% observed a single time. The CDR3 covers 14 residues. Germline V lookup: CDR1 SGDLS, CDR2 YYNGEE. J was trimmed by 6 bases and V by 5 bases; bases with no gene match: 6. This clonotype was seen only a few times. What it recognizes is unknown.

The clonotype comes from a female donor with Graves disease. This chain joins TRBV9 and TRBJ2-2, with TRBD2 matching 8 bases. This specimen consisted of peripheral blood mononuclear cells (PBMCs), obtained when the disease was refractory, from a patient treated with antithyroid drugs. CDR3 sequence (DNA): TGTGCCAGCAGAGCCGGGAGGGTGGCCGGGGAGCTGTTTTTT. This encodes CASRAGRVAGELFF.